The rows below give T cell receptor beta chains drawn from one sample of a study of blood T cell repertoires in COVID-19. This table comes from immunoSEQ multiplex PCR, and its TCRdb copy is limited to in-frame clones, with some not included. The sample records hundreds of thousands of clones, approximately 90% being singletons. Sequenced: PBMCs or T cells enriched from blood (not recorded which). These receptors came from a woman between 40 and 55 years old who had recovered from COVID-19. Both conserved end residues are part of each CDR3. The D gene is left open where the match is weak. Only some rows state a clone size, as once, few, many or a class for expanded clones.

j_call	d_call	clone_size	v_call	cdr3_aa	cdr3_nt
TRBJ2-6	NA	NA	TRBV12-3/TRBV12-4	CASGPGANVLTF	TGTGCCAGCGGGCCTGGGGCCAACGTCCTGACTTTC
TRBJ1-2	NA	NA	TRBV30	CAWLSRTAQGYTF	TGTGCCTGGCTTAGCCGGACAGCGCAGGGCTACACCTTC
TRBJ2-1	TRBD2	NA	TRBV5-4	CASSWGGKGNEQFF	TGTGCCAGCAGCTGGGGGGGGAAAGGAAATGAGCAGTTCTTC
TRBJ2-2	NA	NA	TRBV11-3	CASSPRRLENTGELFF	TGTGCCAGCAGCCCTAGGCGACTAGAGAACACCGGGGAGCTGTTTTTT
TRBJ2-7	TRBD1	NA	TRBV29-1	CSVRDSAPHKQYF	TGCAGCGTCCGGGACAGCGCTCCACACAAGCAGTACTTC
TRBJ1-5	NA	NA	TRBV30	CAWSAGKAGNQPQHF	TGTGCCTGGAGCGCAGGGAAGGCGGGCAATCAGCCCCAGCATTTT
TRBJ2-3	NA	NA	TRBV7-2	CASSLAVAEGTDTQYF	TGTGCCAGCAGCTTAGCCGTAGCGGAAGGGACAGATACGCAGTATTTT
TRBJ1-6	TRBD1	NA	TRBV30	CAWSALDGQVTPLHF	TGTGCCTGGAGTGCCTTAGATGGACAGGTCACACCCCTCCACTTT
TRBJ1-4	NA	NA	TRBV21-1	CASRHTPDTNEKLFF	TGTGCCAGCAGGCACACTCCGGACACGAATGAAAAACTGTTTTTT
TRBJ1-2	NA	NA	TRBV6-5	CASSPGTTYGYTF	TGTGCCAGCAGCCCCGGGACAACCTATGGCTACACCTTC
TRBJ1-6	NA	once	TRBV27	CASSLDRGARNNSPLHF	TGTGCCAGCAGCCTAGACCGGGGAGCGAGAAATAATTCACCCCTCCACTTT
TRBJ1-2	NA	NA	TRBV3-1/TRBV3-2	CASSPKAGTGRYGYTF	TGTGCCAGCAGCCCCAAAGCGGGAACAGGAAGGTATGGCTACACCTTC
TRBJ1-1	NA	NA	TRBV7-8	CASSSWEEDTEAFF	TGTGCCAGCAGCTCATGGGAGGAGGACACTGAAGCTTTCTTT
TRBJ1-6	TRBD1	many	TRBV3-1/TRBV3-2	CASRPSRGRSPLHF	TGTGCCAGCAGGCCCTCCAGGGGGAGGTCACCCCTCCACTTT
TRBJ2-5	NA	NA	TRBV28	CASSYSPGLQETQYF	TGTGCCAGCAGTTACTCCCCGGGACTCCAAGAGACCCAGTACTTC
TRBJ2-2	NA	NA	TRBV5-1	CASSLETSPGELFF	TGCGCCAGCAGCTTGGAAACTAGCCCCGGGGAGCTGTTTTTT
TRBJ1-2	TRBD1	NA	TRBV29-1	CSVGTGQHGYTF	TGCAGCGTTGGTACGGGACAGCATGGCTACACCTTC
TRBJ2-2	TRBD1	NA	TRBV10-3	CASSGTGGTGELFF	TGTGCCTCCTCCGGGACAGGGGGCACCGGGGAGCTGTTTTTT
TRBJ2-7	TRBD1	NA	TRBV3-1/TRBV3-2	CASSHGDRPYEQYF	TGTGCCAGCAGCCACGGGGACAGGCCCTACGAGCAGTACTTC
TRBJ2-1	TRBD2	few	TRBV9	CASSRLAGIQHNEQFF	TGTGCCAGCAGTCGACTAGCGGGGATACAACACAATGAGCAGTTCTTC
TRBJ2-2	TRBD2	few	TRBV4-3	CASSQDLLAGGPDGELFF	TGCGCCAGCAGCCAAGACCTACTAGCGGGAGGGCCCGACGGGGAGCTGTTTTTT
TRBJ2-7	TRBD2	NA	TRBV6-5	CASSGVRGGGYEQYF	TGTGCCAGCAGCGGTGTCCGGGGGGGAGGGTACGAGCAGTACTTC
TRBJ2-5	TRBD1	NA	TRBV7-6	CASSLDPPQGIGETQYF	TGTGCCAGCAGCTTAGATCCACCACAGGGGATTGGGGAGACCCAGTACTTC
TRBJ1-2	TRBD1	NA	TRBV5-1	CASSSQGNGYTF	TGCGCCAGCAGCTCACAGGGGAATGGCTACACCTTC
TRBJ1-2	NA	NA	TRBV5-6	CASSLGGTPLYTF	TGTGCCAGCAGCTTGGGGGGGACTCCCCTCTACACCTTC
TRBJ2-3	NA	NA	TRBV4-2	CASSQVHLEADTQYF	TGTGCCAGCAGCCAAGTTCATCTGGAGGCAGATACGCAGTATTTT
TRBJ1-1	NA	NA	TRBV19	CASSISSVGGTEAFF	TGTGCCAGTAGTATTAGTTCGGTGGGGGGGACTGAAGCTTTCTTT
TRBJ1-3	TRBD1	NA	TRBV28	CASTGGFSGNTIYF	TGTGCCAGCACAGGGGGGTTCTCTGGAAACACCATATATTTT
TRBJ1-1	NA	NA	TRBV5-1	CASSLNRVAGTTEAFF	TGCGCCAGCAGCTTAAACAGGGTTGCCGGAACGACTGAAGCTTTCTTT
TRBJ2-7	TRBD1	once	TRBV28	CASSSGTVVEQYF	TGTGCCAGCAGTTCCGGGACAGTAGTCGAGCAGTACTTC
TRBJ1-6	NA	NA	TRBV9	CASSAGDGSSYNSPLHF	TGTGCCAGCAGCGCCGGGGACGGGAGCTCCTATAATTCACCCCTCCACTTT
TRBJ1-5	TRBD1	NA	TRBV6-6	CASSYWTGKVQPQHF	TGTGCCAGCAGTTATTGGACAGGGAAAGTCCAGCCCCAGCATTTT
TRBJ2-5	TRBD2	NA	TRBV19	CASRPLAGDQETQYF	TGTGCCAGTAGACCCCTAGCGGGAGACCAAGAGACCCAGTACTTC
TRBJ2-2	TRBD1	NA	TRBV19	CASTLDRYNTGELFF	TGTGCCAGTACCCTGGACAGGTATAACACCGGGGAGCTGTTTTTT
TRBJ2-7	NA	NA	TRBV12-3/TRBV12-4	CASSTRGSYEQYF	TGTGCCAGCAGTACAAGGGGCTCCTACGAGCAGTACTTC
TRBJ2-7	TRBD2	NA	TRBV5-1	CASSLSSGPTYEQYF	TGCGCCAGCAGCCTCTCTAGCGGTCCAACCTACGAGCAGTACTTC
TRBJ2-5	NA	NA	TRBV4-1	CASSWGVGETQYF	TGCGCCAGCAGCTGGGGAGTTGGGGAGACCCAGTACTTC
TRBJ2-3	TRBD2	NA	TRBV6-4	CASSATSGSTDTQYF	TGTGCCAGCAGTGCGACTAGCGGGAGTACAGATACGCAGTATTTT
TRBJ2-3	TRBD2	NA	TRBV12-3/TRBV12-4	CASSSRTRWQYF	TGTGCCAGCAGTTCCCGGACTAGATGGCAGTATTTT
TRBJ2-2	TRBD1	NA	TRBV7-2	CATRPGQTNTGELFF	TGTGCCACCCGACCGGGACAGACGAACACCGGGGAGCTGTTTTTT
TRBJ1-3	NA	NA	TRBV28	CASSPQGTGNTIYF	TGTGCCAGCAGTCCCCAGGGGACTGGAAACACCATATATTTT
TRBJ1-2	TRBD1	NA	TRBV4-1	CASSQGTGDGYTF	TGCGCCAGCAGCCAAGGGACAGGGGATGGCTACACCTTC
TRBJ2-3	NA	NA	TRBV6-4	CASSDQEGVTQYF	TGTGCCAGCAGTGACCAGGAGGGAGTTACGCAGTATTTT
TRBJ2-2	TRBD1	NA	TRBV27	CASSDRATGELFF	TGTGCCAGCAGTGACAGGGCTACCGGGGAGCTGTTTTTT
TRBJ2-1	NA	NA	TRBV10-3	CAISESRRGFDEQFF	TGTGCCATCAGTGAGTCGCGCAGGGGATTCGATGAGCAGTTCTTC
TRBJ1-5	NA	NA	TRBV5-1	CASSDSAGPQHF	TGCGCCAGCAGCGATTCGGCGGGGCCCCAGCATTTT
TRBJ2-7	NA	NA	TRBV9	CASSARAGYDDEQYF	TGTGCCAGCAGCGCCCGGGCAGGGTATGATGACGAGCAGTACTTC